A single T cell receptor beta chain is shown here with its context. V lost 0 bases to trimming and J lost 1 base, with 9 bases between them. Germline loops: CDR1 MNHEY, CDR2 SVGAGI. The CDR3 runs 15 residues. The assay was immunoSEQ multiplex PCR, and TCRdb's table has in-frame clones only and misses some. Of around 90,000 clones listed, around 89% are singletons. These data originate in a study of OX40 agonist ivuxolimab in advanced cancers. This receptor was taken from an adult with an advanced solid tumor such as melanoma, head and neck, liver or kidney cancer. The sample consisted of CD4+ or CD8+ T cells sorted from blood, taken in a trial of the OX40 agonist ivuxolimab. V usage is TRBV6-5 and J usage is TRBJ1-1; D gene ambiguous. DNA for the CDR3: TGTGCCAGCAGTTACTCGGGTAGATGGAACACTGAAGCTTTCTTT. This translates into CASSYSGRWNTEAFF.